Sequencing of this T cell receptor (beta chain) was carried out in a study of patients and donors after allogeneic stem cell transplantation. One entry per CDR3 protein, called by TCRdb with MiXCR from the RT-PCR reads. This sample has approximately 430,000 distinct CDR3 sequences, with 16% found just once. In germline, CDR1 is SGHTA, CDR2 FQGNSA. This CDR3 spans 13 amino acids. J lost 7 bases, V lost 4 bases, and 6 bases had no gene match. Sample: blood, either unsorted or a sorted T cell fraction (not recorded which). The V and J genes are TRBV7-2 and TRBJ2-5; 7 nucleotides line up with TRBD2. The receptor's source is a human donor who was either an allogeneic HSCT recipient or a stem cell or donor lymphocyte infusion donor (not recorded which). It is not recorded whose cells these are; they may come from a transplant donor. This chain's CDR3 is CASSYWTGGTQYF. CDR3 DNA sequence: TGTGCCAGCAGCTACTGGACGGGGGGGACCCAGTACTTC.